This is a list of T cell receptor beta chains from one sample in a study of blood T cells in healthy people across ages. TCRdb re-called the 5' RACE reads through MiXCR, storing one row per CDR3 protein. The repertoire has about 800,000 distinct CDR3 sequences, 58% of them found once; the top ten carry about 20%. What was sequenced was blood. The receptors derive from a man aged 25 to 40 in good health. Each CDR3 is given with its conserved first and last residue. The D gene is left open where the match is weak. Clone size is given for some rows only: seen once, a few or many times, or a class if the clone is expanded.

clone_size	j_call	d_call	v_call	cdr3_aa	cdr3_nt
-	TRBJ2-4	-	TRBV4-2	CASSQRGTQGGTKNIQYF	TGTGCCAGCAGCCAACGGGGTACCCAAGGTGGGACCAAAAACATTCAGTACTTC
few	TRBJ2-7	-	TRBV9	CASCFYEQYF	TGTGCCAGCTGCTTCTACGAGCAGTACTTC
-	TRBJ2-7	TRBD2	TRBV29-1	CSVEDREAGYYEQYF	TGCAGCGTTGAAGATCGGGAGGCGGGTTACTACGAGCAGTACTTC
-	TRBJ2-5	TRBD2	TRBV29-1	CSGRSLAGETETQYF	TGCAGCGGTAGATCACTAGCGGGAGAAACTGAGACCCAGTACTTC
-	TRBJ2-1	-	TRBV29-1	CSVEGTEGAYTEQFF	TGCAGCGTGGAAGGAACAGAGGGCGCCTACACTGAGCAGTTCTTC
-	TRBJ2-1	-	TRBV9	CASSGSKSSGDNEQFF	TGTGCCAGCAGCGGGAGTAAGTCCTCTGGGGACAATGAGCAGTTCTTC
few	TRBJ2-1	TRBD1	TRBV14	CASSQELGTGASYEQFF	TGTGCCAGCAGCCAAGAATTAGGGACAGGAGCTTCCTATGAGCAGTTCTTC
-	TRBJ2-7	-	TRBV9	CASSPPGRGNYEQYF	TGTGCCAGCAGCCCCCCGGGTAGAGGAAACTACGAGCAGTACTTC
few	TRBJ2-1	-	TRBV7-4	CASSKDPNEQFF	TGTGCCAGCAGTAAAGATCCCAATGAGCAGTTCTTC
-	TRBJ1-2	-	TRBV2	CASVRSRARGYTF	TGTGCCAGCGTCAGATCCCGTGCGCGCGGCTACACCTTC
few	TRBJ1-2	-	TRBV28	CASSPSLGGNGYTF	TGTGCCAGCAGCCCCTCGCTTGGGGGAAATGGCTACACCTTC